The TCR beta chain under discussion was sequenced for a study of shared clonotypes between healthy human individuals. The protocol was immunoSEQ multiplex PCR, while the TCRdb copy is restricted to in-frame clones and leaves out a portion. The table lists roughly 660,000 clones, 90% of them singletons. Trimming took 6 bases from V and 6 from J, leaving 20 bases between them. This CDR3 has 15 residues. Germline values: CDR1 MNHEY, CDR2 SVGAGI. The source of this sequence is a man between 18 and 35 years old in good health. Some clones in this sample may be carry-over from other donors' samples. The sample taken for sequencing was memory CD8+ T cells from PBMCs. Subset defined: CD45RO+ cells pooled with CCR7-negative TemRA cells. The chain joins TRBV6-5 to TRBJ1-2; D is perhaps TRBD1 (5 bases). CDR3 nucleotides: TGTGCCAGCAGGGCGGGACTCAGCCCCGGACATGGCTACACCTTC. Its protein is CASRAGLSPGHGYTF.